The 5 T cell receptor beta chains listed next were all sequenced from one sample in a study of early stage breast cancer tumors. Generated by immunoSEQ multiplex PCR, the TCRdb table keeps only in-frame clones and is missing some. Of 40,000 to 60,000 clones in the sample, about 80% were seen once. The sample taken for sequencing was blood. The receptors originated from a person aged 50-59 years with breast cancer.

In its sample, this clone was seen a few times. The chain is built from TRBV6-5 and TRBJ2-7, with unresolved D. This CDR3 comprises 13 residues. V was pared by 2 bases and J by 3 bases, with 8 bases between. Germline V gene sequence: CDR1 MNHEY, CDR2 SVGAGI. The CDR3 sequence is CASSYRSYYEQYF. The CDR3 bases are TGTGCCAGCAGTTACAGGTCCTACTACGAGCAGTACTTC.

The chain is built from TRBV29-1 and TRBJ1-1, with 9 bases lining up with TRBD1. The germline V gene has CDR1 SQVTM and CDR2 ANQGSEA. Unmatched junction bases numbered 5, after V lost 7 bases and J lost 11 bases. This CDR3 spans 10 amino acids. The DNA of the CDR3 is TGCAGCGCCGGACAGGGGAACGCTTTCTTT. This gives the protein CSAGQGNAFF.

The V gene is TRBV7-2, the J gene TRBJ2-1; a weak D match, TRBD2 (5 bases). The CDR3 is made up of 14 amino acids. Germline lookup yields CDR1 SGHTA and CDR2 FQGNSA. The V and J ends lost 1 base and 6 bases respectively, with 10 bases between them. The CDR3 DNA follows: TGTGCCAGCAGCTTAGGGCTAGCTAGCAATGAGCAGTTCTTC. Its protein product is CASSLGLASNEQFF.

V is TRBV5-4 and J is TRBJ2-5; tentatively, D is TRBD2 (6 bases). The CDR3 is 14 residues long. Trimming stripped 0 bases from V and 7 bases from J, with 13 bases between. Germline CDR1 is SGHNT and CDR2 is YYREEE (reference sequence). Here the CDR3 reads CASSLGGTGGTQYF. In DNA form, the CDR3 reads TGTGCCAGCAGCTTGGGGGGAACCGGGGGGACCCAGTACTTC. Full variable domain (outside the CDR3, taken from reference TRBV5-4 and TRBJ2-5): ETGVTQSPTHLIKTRGQQVTLRCSSQSGHNTVSWYQQALGQGPQFIFQYYREEENGRGNFPPRFSGLQFPNYSSELNVNALELDDSALYLCASSLGGTGGTQYFGPGTRLLVL.

The chain links TRBV7-2 to TRBJ2-6, with D perhaps TRBD1 (6 bases). Germline CDR1 is SGHTA and CDR2 is FQGNSA. CDR3 length: 19 residues. Trimming left V 1 base short and J 0 bases short, with 16 bases between. The CDR3 loop is CASSLVLGQSSSGANVLTF. The CDR3, as DNA: TGTGCCAGCAGCTTAGTCCTCGGACAGAGCAGCTCTGGGGCCAACGTCCTGACTTTC.